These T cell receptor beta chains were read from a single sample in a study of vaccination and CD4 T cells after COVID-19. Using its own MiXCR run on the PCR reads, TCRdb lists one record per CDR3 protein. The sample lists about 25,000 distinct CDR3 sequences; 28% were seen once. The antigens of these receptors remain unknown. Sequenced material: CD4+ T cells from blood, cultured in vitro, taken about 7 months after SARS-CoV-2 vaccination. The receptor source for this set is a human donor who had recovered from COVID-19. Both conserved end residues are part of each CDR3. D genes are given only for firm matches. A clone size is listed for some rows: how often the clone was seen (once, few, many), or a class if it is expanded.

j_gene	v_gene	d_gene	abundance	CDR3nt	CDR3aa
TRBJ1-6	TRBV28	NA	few	TGTGCCAGCAGGGGTTACGGAAATGGGTCACCCCTCCACTTT	CASRGYGNGSPLHF
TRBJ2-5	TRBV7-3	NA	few	TGTGCCAGCAGCTTTGCGGCAGGGACCGAAGAGACCCAGTACTTC	CASSFAAGTEETQYF
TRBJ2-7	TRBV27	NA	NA	TGTGCCAGCAGTTCCCCGGACAAGTTCTACGAGCAGTACTTC	CASSSPDKFYEQYF
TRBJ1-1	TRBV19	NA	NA	TGTGCCAGTAGTACCGACAGTAACACTGAAGCTTTCTTT	CASSTDSNTEAFF
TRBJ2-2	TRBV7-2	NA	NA	TGTGCCAGCAGCCGGTCGGCCGGGAGCAACACCGGGGAGCTGTTTTTT	CASSRSAGSNTGELFF
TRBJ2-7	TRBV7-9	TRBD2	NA	TGTGCCAGCAGCCTACTAGCGGGAGTAGGAAGGGTCGAGCAGTACTTC	CASSLLAGVGRVEQYF
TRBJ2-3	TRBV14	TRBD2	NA	TGTGCCAGCAGCCAACAAGCGGGACGGACAGATACGCAGTATTTT	CASSQQAGRTDTQYF
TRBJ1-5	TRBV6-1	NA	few	TGTGCCAGCAGTGCCAGGGACAGCAATCAGCCCCAGCATTTT	CASSARDSNQPQHF
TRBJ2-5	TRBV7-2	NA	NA	TGTGCCAGCAGCTTAGGTGGAGGGTGGGAAGAGACCCAGTACTTC	CASSLGGGWEETQYF
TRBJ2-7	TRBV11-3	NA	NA	TGTGCCAGCAGCTTAGAAGGCAACACCTACGAGCAGTACTTC	CASSLEGNTYEQYF
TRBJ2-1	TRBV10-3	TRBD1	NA	TGTGCCATCAGCCGACCAGGGGGTGGCTCCTACAATGAGCAGTTCTTC	CAISRPGGGSYNEQFF
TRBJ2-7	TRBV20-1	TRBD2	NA	TGCAGTGCTAGAGTTTCCATCCATAGCGGGGCAACCTACGAGCAGTACTTC	CSARVSIHSGATYEQYF
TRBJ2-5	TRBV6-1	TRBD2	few	TGTGCCAGCACTGAACTAGCGGGAGAGACCCAGTACTTC	CASTELAGETQYF
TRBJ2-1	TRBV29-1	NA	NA	TGCAGCGCCTCAGGGGGGATGGTAGCGGCTGAGCAGTTCTTC	CSASGGMVAAEQFF
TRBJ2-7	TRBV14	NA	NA	TGTGCCAGCAGCCAAGTGGGTAGCAGATCCTACGAGCAGTACTTC	CASSQVGSRSYEQYF
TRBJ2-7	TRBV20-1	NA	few	TGCAGTGCTAGTACACTACTAGAGGGTTCCCACGAGCAGTACTTC	CSASTLLEGSHEQYF
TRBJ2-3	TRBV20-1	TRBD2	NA	TGCAGTACCGGGACTAGCGGGGCCACAGATACGCAGTATTTT	CSTGTSGATDTQYF
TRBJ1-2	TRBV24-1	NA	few	TGTGCCACCAGTGACGGACAGAGACTTGGCTACACCTTC	CATSDGQRLGYTF
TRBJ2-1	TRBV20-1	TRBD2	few	TGCAGTGCTAGGGGCGGGAGGGCAATCTCCTACAATGAGCAGTTCTTC	CSARGGRAISYNEQFF
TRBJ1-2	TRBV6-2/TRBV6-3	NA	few	TGTGCCAGCAGTCCCGACACAGGGACCAACACCTTC	CASSPDTGTNTF
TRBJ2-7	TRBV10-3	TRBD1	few	TGTGCCATCAGTGAGGGACAGGGAACCCTCGGGGAGCAGTACTTC	CAISEGQGTLGEQYF
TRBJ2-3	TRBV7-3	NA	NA	TGTGCCAGCAGCTTAGGGCTCGGGAAAGAGACAGATACGCAGTATTTT	CASSLGLGKETDTQYF
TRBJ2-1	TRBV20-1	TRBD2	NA	TGCAGTGCGGAGACCCGACTAGCGGGCTTCAGCTCCTACAATGAGCAGTTCTTC	CSAETRLAGFSSYNEQFF
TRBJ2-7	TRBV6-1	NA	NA	TGTGCCAGCAGCCTGGGACGGACGTTCGGGGCTTACGAGCAGTACTTC	CASSLGRTFGAYEQYF
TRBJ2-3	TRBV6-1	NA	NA	TGTGCCAGCAGTATCAGGGATACGCAGTATTTT	CASSIRDTQYF
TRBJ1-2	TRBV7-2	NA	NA	TGTGCCAGCAGCCGGACGCCGGGACACCCTCCTTCTGGCTACACCTTC	CASSRTPGHPPSGYTF
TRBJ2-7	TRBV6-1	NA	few	TGTGCCAGCAGCCGTACTGGAGTCGAGCAGTACTTC	CASSRTGVEQYF
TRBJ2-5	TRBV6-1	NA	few	TGTGCCAGCAGGGCCCGAGCCCTATTCCAAGAGACCCAGTACTTC	CASRARALFQETQYF
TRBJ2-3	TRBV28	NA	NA	TGTGCCAGCAGTTTAACCACAGATACGCAGTATTTT	CASSLTTDTQYF
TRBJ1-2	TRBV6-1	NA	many	TGTGCCAGCAGTGACAGCACCTATGGCTACACCTTC	CASSDSTYGYTF
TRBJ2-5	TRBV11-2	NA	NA	TGTGCCAGCAGTCCACAGGGCAGGGAGACCCAGTACTTC	CASSPQGRETQYF
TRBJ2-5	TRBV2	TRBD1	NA	TGTGCCAGCGTCAGGGACAGGGTGTCAGAGACCCAGTACTTC	CASVRDRVSETQYF
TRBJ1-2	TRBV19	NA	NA	TGTGCCAGTAGTACGGGACGGTGGGGAGCGAGCGGCTACACCTTC	CASSTGRWGASGYTF
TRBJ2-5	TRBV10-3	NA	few	TGTGCCATCAGTGAAGGAGGGGGCAGGGGAGAGACCCAGTACTTC	CAISEGGGRGETQYF
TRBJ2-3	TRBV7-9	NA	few	TGTGCCAGCAGCTTAGAGTACGATACGCAGTATTTT	CASSLEYDTQYF
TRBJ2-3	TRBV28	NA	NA	TGTGCCAGCAGTTTAGGGCTCGCTACTAGCACAGATACGCAGTATTTT	CASSLGLATSTDTQYF
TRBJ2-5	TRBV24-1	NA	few	TGTGCCACCAGTGATTCCGACAGAGAGACCCAGTACTTC	CATSDSDRETQYF
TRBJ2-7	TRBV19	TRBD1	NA	TGTGCCAGTAGTCCCGGGACAGGGGGGACTAAGACAGCGCAGTACTTC	CASSPGTGGTKTAQYF
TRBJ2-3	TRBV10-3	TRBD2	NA	TGTGCCATCAGAGGACTAGGTACAACAGATACGCAGTATTTT	CAIRGLGTTDTQYF
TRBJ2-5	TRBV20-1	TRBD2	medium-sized	TGCAGTGCCGCGCTAGCGGGAGGGCCAGAGACCCAGTACTTC	CSAALAGGPETQYF
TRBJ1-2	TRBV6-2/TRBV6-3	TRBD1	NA	TGTGCCAGCAGGTCACCGGGACAGGGTAACTATGGCTACACCTTC	CASRSPGQGNYGYTF
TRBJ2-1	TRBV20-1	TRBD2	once	TGCAGTGCTAGACCGGGAGGGACTATTGAGCAGTTCTTC	CSARPGGTIEQFF
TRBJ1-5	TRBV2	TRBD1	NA	TGTGCCAGCAGGGTGACAGGGGTGCAGCCCCAGCATTTT	CASRVTGVQPQHF
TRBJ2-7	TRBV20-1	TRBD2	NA	TGCAGTGCTTTAGCGGGAGGGTTCTACGAGCAGTACTTC	CSALAGGFYEQYF
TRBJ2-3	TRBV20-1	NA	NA	TGCAGTGCTACGGTCCGGAGGTTGGGGCCAGATACGCAGTATTTT	CSATVRRLGPDTQYF
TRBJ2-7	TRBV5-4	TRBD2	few	TGTGCCAGCAGCTTGAGCGGGGGACGGCAGTACTTC	CASSLSGGRQYF
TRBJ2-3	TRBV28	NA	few	TGTGCCAGCAGTTTGAGGAAAGATACGCAGTATTTT	CASSLRKDTQYF
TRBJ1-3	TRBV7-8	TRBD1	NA	TGTGCCAGCAGCTGGGGGACAGGGAACTCTGGAAACACCATATATTTT	CASSWGTGNSGNTIYF
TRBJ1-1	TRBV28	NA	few	TGTGCCAGCAGGGAGGGGGGGCGGAGGAATAAAGCTTTCTTT	CASREGGRRNKAFF
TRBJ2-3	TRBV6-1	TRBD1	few	TGTGCCAGCACTGAGGGACAGGGGGTCACAGATACGCAGTATTTT	CASTEGQGVTDTQYF
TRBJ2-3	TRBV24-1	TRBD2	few	TGTGCCACCAGTGATCCAACTAGCGGGAGTAGAGGTACGCAGTATTTT	CATSDPTSGSRGTQYF
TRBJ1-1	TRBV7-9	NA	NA	TGTGCCAGCAGCCCCCCGGGGCAGAAGGGAGCTTTCTTT	CASSPPGQKGAFF
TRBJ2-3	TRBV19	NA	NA	TGTGCCAGTTCCTCGGATCGGCCCACAGATACGCAGTATTTT	CASSSDRPTDTQYF
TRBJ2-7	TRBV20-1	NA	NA	TGCAGTGCTACCAATGCCCCTCGGGGTTACGAGCAGTACTTC	CSATNAPRGYEQYF
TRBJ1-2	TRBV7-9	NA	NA	TGTGCCAGCAGCTACGATTACTATGGCTACACCTTC	CASSYDYYGYTF
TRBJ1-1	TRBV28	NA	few	TGTGCCAGCAGCCAAAGATCTGAAGCTTTCTTT	CASSQRSEAFF
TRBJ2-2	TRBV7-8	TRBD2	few	TGTGCCAGCAAACTTGGGACTAGCGACACCGGGGAGCTGTTTTTT	CASKLGTSDTGELFF
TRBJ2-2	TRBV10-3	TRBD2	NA	TGTGCCATCAGTGAGTTAGCGGGCTCGAACACCGGGGAGCTGTTTTTT	CAISELAGSNTGELFF